The clone carrying this TCR beta chain turned up a few times. The antigen is not known. TCRdb called the 5' RACE reads again in MiXCR, with one record for every CDR3 protein. The sample shows some 790,000 distinct CDR3 sequences, around a sixth of them seen only once. The data belong to a study of identical twins. The CDR3 has 14 amino acids. Per the germline V gene, CDR1 is ENHRY and CDR2 is SYGVKD. The germline V and J ends were trimmed by 2 bases and 10 bases, with 15 bases remaining between them. Points from the study as a whole: For cord blood, abundant beta clonotypes had fewer insertions, unlike memory repertoires, which showed none.

This same sample was also part of a study on T cells expressing NK-cell markers. From that second work: Roughly six of the donors carried dominant NKG2C+ clonotypes that took up 1.0-7.0% of their CD8+ T cells.

The sequencing input was PBMCs. The chain employs TRBV10-3 and TRBJ2-1; the D is unclear. The source is a woman aged 18-35 years in good health. Here the CDR3 reads CAISEEPPYVEQFF. As DNA, the CDR3 is TGTGCCATCAGTGAGGAACCTCCTTACGTAGAGCAGTTCTTC.